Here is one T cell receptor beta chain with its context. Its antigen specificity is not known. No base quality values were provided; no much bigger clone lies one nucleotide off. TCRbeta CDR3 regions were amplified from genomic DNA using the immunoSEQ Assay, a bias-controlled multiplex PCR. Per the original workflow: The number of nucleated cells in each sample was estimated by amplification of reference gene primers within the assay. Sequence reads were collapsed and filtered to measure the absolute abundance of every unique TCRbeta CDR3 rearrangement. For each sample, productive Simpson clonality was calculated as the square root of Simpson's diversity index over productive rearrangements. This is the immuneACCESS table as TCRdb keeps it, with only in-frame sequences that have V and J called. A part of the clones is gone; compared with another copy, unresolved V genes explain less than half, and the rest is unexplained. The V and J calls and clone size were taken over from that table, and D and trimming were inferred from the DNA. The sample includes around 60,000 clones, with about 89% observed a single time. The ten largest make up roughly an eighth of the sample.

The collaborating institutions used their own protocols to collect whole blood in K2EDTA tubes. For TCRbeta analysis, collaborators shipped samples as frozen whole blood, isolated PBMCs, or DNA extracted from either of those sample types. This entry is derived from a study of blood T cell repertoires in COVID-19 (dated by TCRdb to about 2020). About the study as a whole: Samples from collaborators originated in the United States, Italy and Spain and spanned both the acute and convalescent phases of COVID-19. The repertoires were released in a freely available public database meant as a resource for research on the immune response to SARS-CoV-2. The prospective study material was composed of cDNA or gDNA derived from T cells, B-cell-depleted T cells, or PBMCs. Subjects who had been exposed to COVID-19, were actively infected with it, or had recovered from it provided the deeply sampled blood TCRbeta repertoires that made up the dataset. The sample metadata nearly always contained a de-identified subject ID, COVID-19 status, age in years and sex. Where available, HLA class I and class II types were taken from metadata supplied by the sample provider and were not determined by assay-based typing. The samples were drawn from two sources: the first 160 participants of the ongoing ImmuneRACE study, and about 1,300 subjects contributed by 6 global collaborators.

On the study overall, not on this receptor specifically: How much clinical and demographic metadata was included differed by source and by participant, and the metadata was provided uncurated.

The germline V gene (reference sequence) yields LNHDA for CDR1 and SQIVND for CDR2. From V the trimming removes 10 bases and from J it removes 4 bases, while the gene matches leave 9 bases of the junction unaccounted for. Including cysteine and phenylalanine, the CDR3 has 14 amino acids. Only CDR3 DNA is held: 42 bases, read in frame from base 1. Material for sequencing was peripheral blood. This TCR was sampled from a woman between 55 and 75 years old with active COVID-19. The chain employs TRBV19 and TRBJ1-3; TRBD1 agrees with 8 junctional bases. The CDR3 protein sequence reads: CATGQGPGGNTIYF. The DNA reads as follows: TGTGCCACCGGACAGGGCCCTGGAGGAAACACCATATATTTT.